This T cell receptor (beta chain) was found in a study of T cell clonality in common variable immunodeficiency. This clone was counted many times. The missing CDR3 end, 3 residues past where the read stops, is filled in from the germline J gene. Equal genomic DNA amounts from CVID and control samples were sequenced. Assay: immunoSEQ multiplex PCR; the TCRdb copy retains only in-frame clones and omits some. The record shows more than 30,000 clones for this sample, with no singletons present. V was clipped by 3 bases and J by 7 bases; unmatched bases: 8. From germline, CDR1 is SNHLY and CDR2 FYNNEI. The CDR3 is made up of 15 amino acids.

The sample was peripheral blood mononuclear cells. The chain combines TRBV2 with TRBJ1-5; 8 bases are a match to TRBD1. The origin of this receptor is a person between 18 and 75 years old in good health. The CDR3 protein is CASSDLGQGGQPQHF. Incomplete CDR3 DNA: TGTGCCAGCAGTGATCTCGGACAGGGCGGCCAGCCC.